This TCR beta chain was documented in a study of vaccination and CD4 T cells after COVID-19. On the study more broadly: It was a median roughly 100 days after diagnosis, with a range of 35 to 161, that post-COVID samples were drawn.

This clonotype was detected once. Its antigen is still unknown. Germline V gene sequence: CDR1 LNHDA, CDR2 SQIVND (reference sequence). The CDR3 has 14 residues. With 3 bases removed from V and 7 bases from J, the gap between germline ends came to 15 bases. The treatment was: roughly ten-day PBMC culture with coronavirus spike peptide pools or control peptides (ViraFEST assay). First, ViraFEST expanded antigen-specific T cells with peptide pools, and next it sequenced the TCRs. Negative selection recovered the CD4+ T cells once they had spent more than eight days in culture. With the Oncomine TCR Beta short-read assay, DNA from cultured CD4+ T cells was sequenced. TCRdb processed the PCR reads anew with MiXCR; each CDR3 protein has one entry. Of fewer than 20,000 distinct CDR3 sequences listed, approximately 65% are singletons.

The sample taken for sequencing was CD4+ T cells from blood, cultured in vitro. The chain is built from TRBV19 and TRBJ1-1; a possible D gene is TRBD1 (5 bases). The source is a human donor who had recovered from COVID-19. The DNA of the CDR3 is TGTGCCAGTAGTATTGCGTTGGGGGTCAATGAAGCTTTCTTT. This sequence encodes CASSIALGVNEAFF. The entire variable domain, with the rest obtained from reference TRBV19 and TRBJ1-1, is as follows: DGGITQSPKYLFRKEGQNVTLSCEQNLNHDAMYWYRQDPGQGLRLIYYSQIVNDFQKGDIAEGYSVSREKKESFPLTVTSAQKNPTAFYLCASSIALGVNEAFFGQGTRLTVV.